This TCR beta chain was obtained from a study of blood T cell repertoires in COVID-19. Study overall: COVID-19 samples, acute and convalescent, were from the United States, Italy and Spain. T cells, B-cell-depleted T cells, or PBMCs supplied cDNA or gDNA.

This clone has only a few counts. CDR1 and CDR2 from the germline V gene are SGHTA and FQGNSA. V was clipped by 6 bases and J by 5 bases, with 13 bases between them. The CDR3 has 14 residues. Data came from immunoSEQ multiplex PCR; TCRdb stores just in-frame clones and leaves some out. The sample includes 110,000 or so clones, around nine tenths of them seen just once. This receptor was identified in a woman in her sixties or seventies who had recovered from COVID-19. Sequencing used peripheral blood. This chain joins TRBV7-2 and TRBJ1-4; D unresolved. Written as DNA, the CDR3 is TGTGCCAGCAGTCGGCCGGGGTGGAATGAAAAACTGTTTTTT. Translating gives CASSRPGWNEKLFF. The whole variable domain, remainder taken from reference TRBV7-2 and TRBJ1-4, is GAGVSQSPSNKVTEKGKDVELRCDPISGHTALYWYRQSLGQGLEFLIYFQGNSAPDKSGLPSDRFSAERTGGSVSTLTIQRTQQEDSAVYLCASSRPGWNEKLFFGSGTQLSVL.